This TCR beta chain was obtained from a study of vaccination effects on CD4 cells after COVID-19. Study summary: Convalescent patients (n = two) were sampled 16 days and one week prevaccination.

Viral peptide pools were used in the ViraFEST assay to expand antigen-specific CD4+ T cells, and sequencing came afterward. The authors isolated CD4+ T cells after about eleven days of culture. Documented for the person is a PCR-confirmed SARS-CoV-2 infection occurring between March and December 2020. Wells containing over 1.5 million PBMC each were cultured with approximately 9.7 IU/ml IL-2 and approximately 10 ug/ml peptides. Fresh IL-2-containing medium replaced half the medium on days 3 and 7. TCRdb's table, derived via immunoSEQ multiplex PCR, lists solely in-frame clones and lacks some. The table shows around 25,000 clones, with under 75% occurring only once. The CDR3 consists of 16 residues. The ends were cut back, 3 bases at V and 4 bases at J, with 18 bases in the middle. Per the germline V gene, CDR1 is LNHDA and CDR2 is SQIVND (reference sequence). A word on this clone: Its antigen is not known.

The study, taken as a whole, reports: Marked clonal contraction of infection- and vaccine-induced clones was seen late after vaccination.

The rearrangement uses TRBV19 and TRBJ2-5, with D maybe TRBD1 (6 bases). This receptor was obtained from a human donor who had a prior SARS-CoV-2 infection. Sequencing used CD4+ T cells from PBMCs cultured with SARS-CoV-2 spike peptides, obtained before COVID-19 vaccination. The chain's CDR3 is CASSMDFRGSLETQYF. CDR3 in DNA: TGTGCCAGTAGTATGGATTTTAGGGGGTCGCTAGAGACCCAGTACTTC.